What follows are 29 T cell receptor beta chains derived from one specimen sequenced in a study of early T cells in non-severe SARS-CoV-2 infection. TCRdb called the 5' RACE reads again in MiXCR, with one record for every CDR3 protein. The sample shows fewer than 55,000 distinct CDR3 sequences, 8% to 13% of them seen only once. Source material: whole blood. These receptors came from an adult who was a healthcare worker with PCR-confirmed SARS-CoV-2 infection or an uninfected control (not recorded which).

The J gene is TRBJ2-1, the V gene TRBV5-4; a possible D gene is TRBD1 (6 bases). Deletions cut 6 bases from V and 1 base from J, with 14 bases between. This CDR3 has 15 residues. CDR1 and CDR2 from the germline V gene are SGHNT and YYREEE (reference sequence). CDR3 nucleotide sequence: TGTGCCAGCACCACCACAGGGAGTTCCTACAATGAGCAGTTCTTC. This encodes CASTTTGSSYNEQFF.

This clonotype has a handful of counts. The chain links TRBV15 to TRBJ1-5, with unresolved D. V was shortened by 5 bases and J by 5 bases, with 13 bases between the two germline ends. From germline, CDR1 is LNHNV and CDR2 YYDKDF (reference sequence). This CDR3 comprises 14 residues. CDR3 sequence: CATSLTGSDQPQHF. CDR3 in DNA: TGTGCCACCAGCCTTACGGGGAGCGATCAGCCCCAGCATTTT.

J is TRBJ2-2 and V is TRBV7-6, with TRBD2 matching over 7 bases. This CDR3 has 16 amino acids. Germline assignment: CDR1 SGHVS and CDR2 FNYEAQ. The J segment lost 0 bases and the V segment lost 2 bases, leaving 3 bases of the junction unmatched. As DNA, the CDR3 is TGTGCCAGCAGCTTACCAGCGGGAACGAACACCGGGGAGCTGTTTTTT. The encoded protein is CASSLPAGTNTGELFF.

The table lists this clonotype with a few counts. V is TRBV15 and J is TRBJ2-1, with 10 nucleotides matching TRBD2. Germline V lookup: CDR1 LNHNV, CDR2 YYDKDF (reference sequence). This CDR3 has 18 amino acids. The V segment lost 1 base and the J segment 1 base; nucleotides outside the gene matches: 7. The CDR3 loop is CATSRAPTAGGSYNEQFF. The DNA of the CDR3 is TGTGCCACCAGCAGAGCCCCGACAGCGGGGGGGTCCTACAATGAGCAGTTCTTC.

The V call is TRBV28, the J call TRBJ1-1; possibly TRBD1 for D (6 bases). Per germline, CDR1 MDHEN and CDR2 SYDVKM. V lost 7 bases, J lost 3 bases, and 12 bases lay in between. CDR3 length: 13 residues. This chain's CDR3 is CASNSGVDTEAFF. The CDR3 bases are TGTGCCAGCAATTCAGGGGTTGACACTGAAGCTTTCTTT. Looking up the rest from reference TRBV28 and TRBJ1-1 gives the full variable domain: DVKVTQSSRYLVKRTGEKVFLECVQDMDHENMFWYRQDPGLGLRLIYFSYDVKMKEKGDIPEGYSVSREKKERFSLILESASTNQTSMYLCASNSGVDTEAFFGQGTRLTVV.

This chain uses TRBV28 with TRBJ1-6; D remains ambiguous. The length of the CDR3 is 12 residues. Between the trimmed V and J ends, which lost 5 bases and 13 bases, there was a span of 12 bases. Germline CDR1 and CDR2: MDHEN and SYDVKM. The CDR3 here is CASSPPLAPLHF. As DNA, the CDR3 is TGTGCCAGCAGTCCCCCCCTTGCCCCCCTCCACTTT.

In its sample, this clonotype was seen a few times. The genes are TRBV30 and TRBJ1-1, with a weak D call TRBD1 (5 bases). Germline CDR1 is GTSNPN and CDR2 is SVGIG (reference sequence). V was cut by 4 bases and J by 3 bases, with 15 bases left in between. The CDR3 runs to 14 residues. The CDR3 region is CAWILQGRDTEAFF. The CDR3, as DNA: TGTGCCTGGATCCTGCAGGGCAGGGACACTGAAGCTTTCTTT.

CDR3 amino acids: CASSPLGGSGEQYF. DNA for the CDR3: TGTGCCAGCAGCCCGTTGGGGGGCTCGGGCGAGCAGTACTTC. J is TRBJ2-7 and V is TRBV5-5; either TRBD1 or TRBD2 may supply D (6 bases each). The CDR3 has 14 residues. The germline CDR1 and CDR2 sequences are SGHKS and YYEKEE (reference sequence). Trimming took off 4 bases at V and 6 bases at J, with 17 bases between the two ends. The whole variable domain, filled in from reference TRBV5-5 and TRBJ2-7, reads DAGVTQSPTHLIKTRGQQVTLRCSPISGHKSVSWYQQVLGQGPQFIFQYYEKEERGRGNFPDRFSARQFPNYSSELNVNALLLGDSALYLCASSPLGGSGEQYFGPGTRLTVT.

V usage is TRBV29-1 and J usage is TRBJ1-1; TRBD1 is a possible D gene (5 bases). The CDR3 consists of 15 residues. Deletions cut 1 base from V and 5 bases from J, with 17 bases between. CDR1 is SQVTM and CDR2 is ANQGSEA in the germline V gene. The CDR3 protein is CSVEGWGGSGTEAFF. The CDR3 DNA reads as TGCAGCGTTGAAGGATGGGGGGGGAGTGGGACTGAAGCTTTCTTT.

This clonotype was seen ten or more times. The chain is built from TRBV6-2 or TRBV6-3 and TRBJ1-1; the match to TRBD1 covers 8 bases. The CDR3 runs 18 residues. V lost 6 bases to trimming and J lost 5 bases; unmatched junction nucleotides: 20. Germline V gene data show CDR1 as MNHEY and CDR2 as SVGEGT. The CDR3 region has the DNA TGTGCCAGCAGAAGATTTTTCATGCTGACAGGGGCGAGGACTGAAGCTTTCTTT. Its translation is CASRRFFMLTGARTEAFF.

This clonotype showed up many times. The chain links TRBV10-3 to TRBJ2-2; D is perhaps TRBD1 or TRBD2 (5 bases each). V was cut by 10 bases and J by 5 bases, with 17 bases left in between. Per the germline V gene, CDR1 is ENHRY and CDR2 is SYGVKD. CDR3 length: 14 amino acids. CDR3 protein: CASRDPPETGELFF. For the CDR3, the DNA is TGTGCCAGCCGGGACCCCCCGGAGACCGGGGAGCTGTTTTTT.

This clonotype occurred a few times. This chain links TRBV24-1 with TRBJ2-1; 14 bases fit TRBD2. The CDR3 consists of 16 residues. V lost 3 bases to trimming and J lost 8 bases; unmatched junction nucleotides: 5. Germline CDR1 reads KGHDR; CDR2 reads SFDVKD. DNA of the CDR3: TGTGCCACCAGTGATCCGGGACTAGCGGGAGTCGATGAGCAGTTCTTC. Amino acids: CATSDPGLAGVDEQFF.

DNA of the CDR3: TGTGCCAGCAGGGCTAGCGGGGGAGGCGAGCAGTACTTC. Translated, it gives CASRASGGGEQYF. The chain is built from TRBV12-3 or TRBV12-4 and TRBJ2-7; 10 bases are shared with TRBD2. The V and J ends lost 6 bases and 6 bases, in that order; junction bases with no gene match: 5. The CDR3 extends over 13 amino acids.

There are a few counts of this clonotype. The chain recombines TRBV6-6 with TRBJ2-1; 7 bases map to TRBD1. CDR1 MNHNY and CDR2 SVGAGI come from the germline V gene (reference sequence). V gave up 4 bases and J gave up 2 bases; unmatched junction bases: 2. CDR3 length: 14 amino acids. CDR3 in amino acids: CASSLTGAYNEQFF. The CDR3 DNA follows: TGTGCCAGCAGTTTAACAGGGGCCTACAATGAGCAGTTCTTC.

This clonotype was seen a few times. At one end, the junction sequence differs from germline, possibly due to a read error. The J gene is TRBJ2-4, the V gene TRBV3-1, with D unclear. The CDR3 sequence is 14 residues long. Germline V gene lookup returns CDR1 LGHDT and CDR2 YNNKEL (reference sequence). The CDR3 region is CASNQRHHKRMADF. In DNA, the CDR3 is TGTGCCAGCAACCAACGCCATCATAAACGTATGGCGGACTTC.

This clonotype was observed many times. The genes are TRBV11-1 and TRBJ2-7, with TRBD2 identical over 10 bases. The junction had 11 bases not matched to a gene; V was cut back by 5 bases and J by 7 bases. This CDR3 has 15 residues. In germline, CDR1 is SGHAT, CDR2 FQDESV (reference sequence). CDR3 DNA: TGTGCCAGCAGCCGGGTTACTAGCGGGACGCGGGAGCAGTACTTC. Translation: CASSRVTSGTREQYF.

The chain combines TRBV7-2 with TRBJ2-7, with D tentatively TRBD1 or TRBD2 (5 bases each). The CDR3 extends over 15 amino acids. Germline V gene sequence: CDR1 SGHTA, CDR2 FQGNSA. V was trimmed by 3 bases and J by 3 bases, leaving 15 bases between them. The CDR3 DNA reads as TGTGCCAGCAGCTTTGCGCCAGGGACCTTCTACGAGCAGTACTTC. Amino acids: CASSFAPGTFYEQYF.

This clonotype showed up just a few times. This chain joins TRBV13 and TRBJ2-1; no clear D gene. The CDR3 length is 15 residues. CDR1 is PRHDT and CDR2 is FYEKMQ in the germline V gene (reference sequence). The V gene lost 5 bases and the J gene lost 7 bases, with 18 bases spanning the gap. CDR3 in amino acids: CASSRPEDRHNEQFF. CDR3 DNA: TGTGCCAGCAGCCGGCCCGAGGATAGGCATAATGAGCAGTTCTTC.

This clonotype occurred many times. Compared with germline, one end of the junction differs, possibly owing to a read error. The CDR3 coding sequence is TGTGCCAGCAGTCTGGACCGGGGGTCCGCTGAGTTC. This gives the protein CASSLDRGSAEF. This chain joins TRBV11-2 and TRBJ1-2, with D possibly TRBD1 on 5 matching bases. The germline V gene encodes CDR1 SGHAT and CDR2 FQNNGV. This CDR3 is 12 amino acids long.

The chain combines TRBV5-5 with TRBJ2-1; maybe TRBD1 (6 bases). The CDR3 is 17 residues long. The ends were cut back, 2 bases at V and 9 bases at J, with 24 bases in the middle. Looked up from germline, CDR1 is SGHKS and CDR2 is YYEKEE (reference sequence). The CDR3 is CASSLGALRQVAAEQFF. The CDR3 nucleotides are TGTGCCAGCAGCTTAGGGGCCCTTCGACAGGTCGCGGCTGAGCAGTTCTTC.

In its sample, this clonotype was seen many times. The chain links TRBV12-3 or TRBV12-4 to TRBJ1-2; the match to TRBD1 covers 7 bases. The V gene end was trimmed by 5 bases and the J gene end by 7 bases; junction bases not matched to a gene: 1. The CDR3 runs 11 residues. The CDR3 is CASSNRGGYTF. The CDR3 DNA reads TGTGCCAGCAGTAACAGGGGTGGCTACACCTTC.

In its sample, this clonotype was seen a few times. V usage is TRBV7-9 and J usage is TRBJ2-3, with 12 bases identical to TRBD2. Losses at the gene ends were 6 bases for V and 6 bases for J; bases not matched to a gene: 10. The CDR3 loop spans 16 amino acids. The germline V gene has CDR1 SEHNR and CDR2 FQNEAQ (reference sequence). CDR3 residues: CASRFLAGGPQDTQYF. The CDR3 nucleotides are TGTGCCAGCAGGTTTCTAGCGGGAGGGCCCCAGGATACGCAGTATTTT.

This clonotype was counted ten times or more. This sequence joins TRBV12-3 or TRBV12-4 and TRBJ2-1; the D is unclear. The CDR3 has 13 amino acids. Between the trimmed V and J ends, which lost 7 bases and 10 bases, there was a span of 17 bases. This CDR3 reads CASNYGPPGEQFF. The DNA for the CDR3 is TGTGCCAGCAATTATGGCCCCCCTGGGGAGCAGTTCTTC.

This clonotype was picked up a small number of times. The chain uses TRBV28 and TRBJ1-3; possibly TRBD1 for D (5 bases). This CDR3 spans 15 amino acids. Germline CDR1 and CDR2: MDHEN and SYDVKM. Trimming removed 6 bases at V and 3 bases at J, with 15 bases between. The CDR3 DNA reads TGTGCCAGCAGCCTCTTCCCAGGGAATGGAAACACCATATATTTT. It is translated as CASSLFPGNGNTIYF. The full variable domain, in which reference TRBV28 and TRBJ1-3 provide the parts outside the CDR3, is DVKVTQSSRYLVKRTGEKVFLECVQDMDHENMFWYRQDPGLGLRLIYFSYDVKMKEKGDIPEGYSVSREKKERFSLILESASTNQTSMYLCASSLFPGNGNTIYFGEGSWLTVV.

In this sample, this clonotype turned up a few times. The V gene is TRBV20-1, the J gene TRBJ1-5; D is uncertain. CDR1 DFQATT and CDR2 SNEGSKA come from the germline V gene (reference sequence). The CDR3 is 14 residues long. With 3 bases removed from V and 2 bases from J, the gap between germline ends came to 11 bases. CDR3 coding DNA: TGCAGTGCTAGTGTGTCGGCGGGCAATCAGCCCCAGCATTTT. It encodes CSASVSAGNQPQHF.

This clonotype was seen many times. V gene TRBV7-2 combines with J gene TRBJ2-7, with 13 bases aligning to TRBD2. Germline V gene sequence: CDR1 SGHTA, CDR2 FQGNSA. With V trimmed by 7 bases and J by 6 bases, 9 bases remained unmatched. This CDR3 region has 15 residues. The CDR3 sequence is CASTRTSGRVVEQYF. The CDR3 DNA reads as TGTGCCAGCACCCGGACTAGCGGGAGAGTGGTCGAGCAGTACTTC. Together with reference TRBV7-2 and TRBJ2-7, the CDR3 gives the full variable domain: GAGVSQSPSNKVTEKGKDVELRCDPISGHTALYWYRQSLGQGLEFLIYFQGNSAPDKSGLPSDRFSAERTGGSVSTLTIQRTQQEDSAVYLCASTRTSGRVVEQYFGPGTRLTVT.

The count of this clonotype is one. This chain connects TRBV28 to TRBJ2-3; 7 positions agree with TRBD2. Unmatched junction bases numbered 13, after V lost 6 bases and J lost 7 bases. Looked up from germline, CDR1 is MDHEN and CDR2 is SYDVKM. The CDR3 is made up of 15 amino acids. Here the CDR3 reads CASSRGLGGTYTQYF. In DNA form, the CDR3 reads TGTGCCAGCAGCCGCGGACTAGGCGGGACCTATACGCAGTATTTT.

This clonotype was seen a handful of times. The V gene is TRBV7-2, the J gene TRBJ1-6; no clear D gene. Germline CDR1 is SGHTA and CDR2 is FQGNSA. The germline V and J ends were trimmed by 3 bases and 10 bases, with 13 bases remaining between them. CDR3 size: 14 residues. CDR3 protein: CASSFLFGESPLHF. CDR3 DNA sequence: TGTGCCAGCAGCTTCCTGTTTGGTGAATCACCCCTCCACTTT.

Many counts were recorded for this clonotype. The CDR3 region has the DNA TGCAGTGCTAGCTCGGTCGCAGGGGGGGACAATCAGCCCCAGCATTTT. Translated: CSASSVAGGDNQPQHF. The rearrangement uses TRBV20-1 and TRBJ1-5; 7 positions agree with TRBD1. V dropped 3 bases and J dropped 3; count of bases not matched to a gene: 11. The CDR3 covers 16 residues. Germline V lookup: CDR1 DFQATT, CDR2 SNEGSKA (reference sequence).